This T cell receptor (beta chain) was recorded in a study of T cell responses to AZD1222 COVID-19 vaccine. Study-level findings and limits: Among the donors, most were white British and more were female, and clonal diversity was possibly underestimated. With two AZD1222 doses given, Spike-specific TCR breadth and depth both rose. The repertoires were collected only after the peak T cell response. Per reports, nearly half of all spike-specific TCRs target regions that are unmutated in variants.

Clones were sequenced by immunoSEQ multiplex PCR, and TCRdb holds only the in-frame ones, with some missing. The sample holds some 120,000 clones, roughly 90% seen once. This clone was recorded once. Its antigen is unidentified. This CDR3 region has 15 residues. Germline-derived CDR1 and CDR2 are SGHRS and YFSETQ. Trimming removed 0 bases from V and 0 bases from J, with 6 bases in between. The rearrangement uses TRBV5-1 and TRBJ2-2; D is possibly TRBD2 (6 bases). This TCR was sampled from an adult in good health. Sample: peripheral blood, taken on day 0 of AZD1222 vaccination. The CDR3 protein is CASSLGGANTGELFF. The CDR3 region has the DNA TGCGCCAGCAGCTTGGGGGGGGCGAACACCGGGGAGCTGTTTTTT. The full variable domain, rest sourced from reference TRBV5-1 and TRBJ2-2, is KAGVTQTPRYLIKTRGQQVTLSCSPISGHRSVSWYQQTPGQGLQFLFEYFSETQRNKGNFPGRFSGRQFSNSRSEMNVSTLELGDSALYLCASSLGGANTGELFFGEGSRLTVL.